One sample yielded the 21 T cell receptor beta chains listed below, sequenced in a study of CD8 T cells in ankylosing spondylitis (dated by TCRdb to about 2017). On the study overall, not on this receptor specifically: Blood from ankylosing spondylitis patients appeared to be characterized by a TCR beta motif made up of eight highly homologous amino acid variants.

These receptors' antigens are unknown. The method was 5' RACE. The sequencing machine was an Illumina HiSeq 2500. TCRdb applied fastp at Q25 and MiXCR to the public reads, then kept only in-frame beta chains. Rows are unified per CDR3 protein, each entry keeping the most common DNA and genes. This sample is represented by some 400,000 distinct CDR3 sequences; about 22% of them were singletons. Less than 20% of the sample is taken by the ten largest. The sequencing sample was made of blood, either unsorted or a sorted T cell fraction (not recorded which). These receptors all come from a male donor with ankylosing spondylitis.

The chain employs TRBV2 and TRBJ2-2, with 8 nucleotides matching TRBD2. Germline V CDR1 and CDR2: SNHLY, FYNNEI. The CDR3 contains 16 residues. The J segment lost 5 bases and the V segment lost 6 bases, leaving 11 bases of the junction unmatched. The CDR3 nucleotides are TGTGCCAGCAGAGGGTCCAGCGGGAGATTTACCGGGGAGCTGTTTTTT. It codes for CASRGSSGRFTGELFF.

DNA for the CDR3: TGTGCCAGCAGCTTGGGGGCTTCCAGTTATTACACAGATACGCAGTATTTT. It encodes CASSLGASSYYTDTQYF. The chain uses TRBV5-5 and TRBJ2-3; no clear D. The CDR3 is 17 amino acids. V was cut by 0 bases and J by 2 bases, with 16 bases left in between. Per the germline V gene, CDR1 is SGHKS and CDR2 is YYEKEE (reference sequence).

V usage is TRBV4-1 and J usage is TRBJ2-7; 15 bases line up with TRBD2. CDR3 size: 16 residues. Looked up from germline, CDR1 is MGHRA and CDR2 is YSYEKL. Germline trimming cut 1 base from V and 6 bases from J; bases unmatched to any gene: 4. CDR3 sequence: CASSQVQGLAGGEQYF. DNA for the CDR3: TGCGCCAGCAGCCAAGTGCAGGGACTAGCGGGAGGCGAGCAGTACTTC.

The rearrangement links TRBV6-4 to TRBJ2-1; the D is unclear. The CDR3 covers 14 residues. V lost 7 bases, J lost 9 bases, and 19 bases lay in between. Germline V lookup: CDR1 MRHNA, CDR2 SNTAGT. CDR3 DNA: TGTGCCAGCACCGAAACACCCCACGTGGGTGAGCAGTTCTTC. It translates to CASTETPHVGEQFF.

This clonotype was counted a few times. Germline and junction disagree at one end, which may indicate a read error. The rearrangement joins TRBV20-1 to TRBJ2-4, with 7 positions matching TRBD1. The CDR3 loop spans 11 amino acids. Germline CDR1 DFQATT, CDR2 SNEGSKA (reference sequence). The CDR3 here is CSARGRDSGAF. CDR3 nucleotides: TGCAGTGCTAGGGGCCGGGACAGTGGGGCCTTC.

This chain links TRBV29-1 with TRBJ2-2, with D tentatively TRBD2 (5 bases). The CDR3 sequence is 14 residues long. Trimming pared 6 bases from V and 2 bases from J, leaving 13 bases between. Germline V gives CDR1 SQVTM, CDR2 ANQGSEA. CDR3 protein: CSVPARTNTGELFF. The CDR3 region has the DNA TGCAGCGTCCCGGCCCGGACTAACACCGGGGAGCTGTTTTTT.

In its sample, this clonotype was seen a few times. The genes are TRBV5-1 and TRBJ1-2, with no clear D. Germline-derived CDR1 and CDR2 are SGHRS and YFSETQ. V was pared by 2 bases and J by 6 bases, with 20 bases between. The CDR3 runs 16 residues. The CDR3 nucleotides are TGCGCCAGCAGCTTTGGTGGAAGTAGTGGCGACAATGGCTACACCTTC. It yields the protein CASSFGGSSGDNGYTF.

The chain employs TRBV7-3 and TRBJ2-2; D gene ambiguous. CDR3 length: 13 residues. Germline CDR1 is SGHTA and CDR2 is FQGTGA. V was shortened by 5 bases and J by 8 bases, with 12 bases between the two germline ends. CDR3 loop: CASSETLSGELFF. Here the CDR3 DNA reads TGTGCCAGCAGCGAGACACTTTCGGGGGAGCTGTTTTTT.

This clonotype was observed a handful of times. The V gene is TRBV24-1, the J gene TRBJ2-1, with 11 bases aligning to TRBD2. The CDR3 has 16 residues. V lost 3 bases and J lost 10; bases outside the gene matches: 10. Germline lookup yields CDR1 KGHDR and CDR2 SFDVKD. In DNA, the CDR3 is TGTGCCACCAGTGATAGAGTACTAGCGGGAGTTTCCGAGCAGTTCTTC. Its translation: CATSDRVLAGVSEQFF.

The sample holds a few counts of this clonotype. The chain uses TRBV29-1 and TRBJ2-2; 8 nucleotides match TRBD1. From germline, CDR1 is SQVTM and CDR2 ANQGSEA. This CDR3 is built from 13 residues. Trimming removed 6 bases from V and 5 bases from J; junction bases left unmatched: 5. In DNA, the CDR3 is TGCAGCGTCGATACAGGGGGTACCGGGGAGCTGTTTTTT. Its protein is CSVDTGGTGELFF.

In DNA form, the CDR3 reads TGCAGTGCTAGCCCTCAAGATACGCAGTATTTT. Its protein is CSASPQDTQYF. V and J are TRBV20-1 and TRBJ2-3; no definite D call. V was clipped by 3 bases and J by 5 bases, with 6 bases between them. The CDR3 is 11 amino acids. Looked up from germline, CDR1 is DFQATT and CDR2 is SNEGSKA (reference sequence).

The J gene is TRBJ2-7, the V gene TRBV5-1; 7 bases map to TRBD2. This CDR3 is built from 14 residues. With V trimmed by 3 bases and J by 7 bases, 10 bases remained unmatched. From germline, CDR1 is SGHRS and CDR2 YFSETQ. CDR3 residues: CASSWEGPTGEQYF. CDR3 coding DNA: TGCGCCAGCAGCTGGGAGGGACCAACCGGGGAGCAGTACTTC.

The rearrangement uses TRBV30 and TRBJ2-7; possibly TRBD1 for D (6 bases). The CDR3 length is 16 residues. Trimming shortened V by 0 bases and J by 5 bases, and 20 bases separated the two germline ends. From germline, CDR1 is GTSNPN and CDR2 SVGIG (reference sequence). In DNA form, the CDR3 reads TGTGCCTGGAGTGTACCGGGTTGGCAGGGGTCCCACGAGCAGTACTTC. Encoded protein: CAWSVPGWQGSHEQYF.

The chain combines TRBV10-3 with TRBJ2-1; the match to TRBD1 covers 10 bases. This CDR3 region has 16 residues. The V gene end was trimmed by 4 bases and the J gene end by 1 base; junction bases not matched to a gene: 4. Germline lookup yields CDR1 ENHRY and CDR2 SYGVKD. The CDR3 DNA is TGTGCCATCAGTGGATGGACAGGGGGTTCCTACAATGAGCAGTTCTTC. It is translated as CAISGWTGGSYNEQFF.

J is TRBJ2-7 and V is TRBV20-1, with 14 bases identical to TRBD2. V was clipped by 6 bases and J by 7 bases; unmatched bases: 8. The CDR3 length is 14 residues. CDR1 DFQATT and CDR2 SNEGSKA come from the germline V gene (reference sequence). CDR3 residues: CSATGLAGVREQYF. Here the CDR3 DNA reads TGCAGTGCGACGGGACTAGCGGGAGTTCGGGAGCAGTACTTC.

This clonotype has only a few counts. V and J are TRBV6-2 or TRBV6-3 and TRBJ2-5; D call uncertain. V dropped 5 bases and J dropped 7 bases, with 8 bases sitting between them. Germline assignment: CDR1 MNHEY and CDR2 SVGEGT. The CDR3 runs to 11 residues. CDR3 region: CASSQAGTQYF. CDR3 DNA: TGTGCCAGCAGTCAGGCTGGGACCCAGTACTTC.

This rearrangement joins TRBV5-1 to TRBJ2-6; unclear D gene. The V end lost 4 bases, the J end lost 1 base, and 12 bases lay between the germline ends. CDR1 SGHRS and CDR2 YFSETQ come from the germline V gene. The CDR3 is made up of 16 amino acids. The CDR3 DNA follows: TGCGCCAGCAGCGGCGGAAGTCGGTCTGGGGCCAACGTCCTGACTTTC. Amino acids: CASSGGSRSGANVLTF.

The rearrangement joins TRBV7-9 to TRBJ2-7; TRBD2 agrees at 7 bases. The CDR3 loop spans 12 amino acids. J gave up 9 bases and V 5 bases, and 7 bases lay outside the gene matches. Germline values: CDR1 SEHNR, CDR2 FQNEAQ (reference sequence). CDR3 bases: TGTGCCAGCAGCCCACTAGCGACGACGCAGTACTTC. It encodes CASSPLATTQYF. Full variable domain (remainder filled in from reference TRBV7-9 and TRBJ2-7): DTGVSQNPRHKITKRGQNVTFRCDPISEHNRLYWYRQTLGQGPEFLTYFQNEAQLEKSRLLSDRFSAERPKGSFSTLEIQRTEQGDSAMYLCASSPLATTQYFGPGTRLTVT.

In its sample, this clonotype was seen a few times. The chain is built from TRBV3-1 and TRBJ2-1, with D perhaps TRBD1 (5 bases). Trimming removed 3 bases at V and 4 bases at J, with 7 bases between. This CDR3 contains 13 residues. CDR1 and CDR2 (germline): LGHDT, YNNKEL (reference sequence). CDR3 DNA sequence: TGTGCCAGCAGCCATAGACAGTACAATGAGCAGTTCTTC. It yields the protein CASSHRQYNEQFF.

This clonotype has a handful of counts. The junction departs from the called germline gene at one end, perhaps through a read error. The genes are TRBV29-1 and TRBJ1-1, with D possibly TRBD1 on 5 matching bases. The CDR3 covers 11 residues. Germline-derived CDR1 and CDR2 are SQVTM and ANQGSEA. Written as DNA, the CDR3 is TGCAGCGCTGAAGTCGGGGGGTCAGCTTTCTTT. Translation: CSAEVGGSAFF.

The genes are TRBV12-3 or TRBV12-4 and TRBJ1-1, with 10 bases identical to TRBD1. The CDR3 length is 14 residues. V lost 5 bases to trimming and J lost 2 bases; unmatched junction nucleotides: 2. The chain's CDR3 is CASSRDRGNTEAFF. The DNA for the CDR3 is TGTGCCAGCAGTCGGGACAGGGGCAACACTGAAGCTTTCTTT.